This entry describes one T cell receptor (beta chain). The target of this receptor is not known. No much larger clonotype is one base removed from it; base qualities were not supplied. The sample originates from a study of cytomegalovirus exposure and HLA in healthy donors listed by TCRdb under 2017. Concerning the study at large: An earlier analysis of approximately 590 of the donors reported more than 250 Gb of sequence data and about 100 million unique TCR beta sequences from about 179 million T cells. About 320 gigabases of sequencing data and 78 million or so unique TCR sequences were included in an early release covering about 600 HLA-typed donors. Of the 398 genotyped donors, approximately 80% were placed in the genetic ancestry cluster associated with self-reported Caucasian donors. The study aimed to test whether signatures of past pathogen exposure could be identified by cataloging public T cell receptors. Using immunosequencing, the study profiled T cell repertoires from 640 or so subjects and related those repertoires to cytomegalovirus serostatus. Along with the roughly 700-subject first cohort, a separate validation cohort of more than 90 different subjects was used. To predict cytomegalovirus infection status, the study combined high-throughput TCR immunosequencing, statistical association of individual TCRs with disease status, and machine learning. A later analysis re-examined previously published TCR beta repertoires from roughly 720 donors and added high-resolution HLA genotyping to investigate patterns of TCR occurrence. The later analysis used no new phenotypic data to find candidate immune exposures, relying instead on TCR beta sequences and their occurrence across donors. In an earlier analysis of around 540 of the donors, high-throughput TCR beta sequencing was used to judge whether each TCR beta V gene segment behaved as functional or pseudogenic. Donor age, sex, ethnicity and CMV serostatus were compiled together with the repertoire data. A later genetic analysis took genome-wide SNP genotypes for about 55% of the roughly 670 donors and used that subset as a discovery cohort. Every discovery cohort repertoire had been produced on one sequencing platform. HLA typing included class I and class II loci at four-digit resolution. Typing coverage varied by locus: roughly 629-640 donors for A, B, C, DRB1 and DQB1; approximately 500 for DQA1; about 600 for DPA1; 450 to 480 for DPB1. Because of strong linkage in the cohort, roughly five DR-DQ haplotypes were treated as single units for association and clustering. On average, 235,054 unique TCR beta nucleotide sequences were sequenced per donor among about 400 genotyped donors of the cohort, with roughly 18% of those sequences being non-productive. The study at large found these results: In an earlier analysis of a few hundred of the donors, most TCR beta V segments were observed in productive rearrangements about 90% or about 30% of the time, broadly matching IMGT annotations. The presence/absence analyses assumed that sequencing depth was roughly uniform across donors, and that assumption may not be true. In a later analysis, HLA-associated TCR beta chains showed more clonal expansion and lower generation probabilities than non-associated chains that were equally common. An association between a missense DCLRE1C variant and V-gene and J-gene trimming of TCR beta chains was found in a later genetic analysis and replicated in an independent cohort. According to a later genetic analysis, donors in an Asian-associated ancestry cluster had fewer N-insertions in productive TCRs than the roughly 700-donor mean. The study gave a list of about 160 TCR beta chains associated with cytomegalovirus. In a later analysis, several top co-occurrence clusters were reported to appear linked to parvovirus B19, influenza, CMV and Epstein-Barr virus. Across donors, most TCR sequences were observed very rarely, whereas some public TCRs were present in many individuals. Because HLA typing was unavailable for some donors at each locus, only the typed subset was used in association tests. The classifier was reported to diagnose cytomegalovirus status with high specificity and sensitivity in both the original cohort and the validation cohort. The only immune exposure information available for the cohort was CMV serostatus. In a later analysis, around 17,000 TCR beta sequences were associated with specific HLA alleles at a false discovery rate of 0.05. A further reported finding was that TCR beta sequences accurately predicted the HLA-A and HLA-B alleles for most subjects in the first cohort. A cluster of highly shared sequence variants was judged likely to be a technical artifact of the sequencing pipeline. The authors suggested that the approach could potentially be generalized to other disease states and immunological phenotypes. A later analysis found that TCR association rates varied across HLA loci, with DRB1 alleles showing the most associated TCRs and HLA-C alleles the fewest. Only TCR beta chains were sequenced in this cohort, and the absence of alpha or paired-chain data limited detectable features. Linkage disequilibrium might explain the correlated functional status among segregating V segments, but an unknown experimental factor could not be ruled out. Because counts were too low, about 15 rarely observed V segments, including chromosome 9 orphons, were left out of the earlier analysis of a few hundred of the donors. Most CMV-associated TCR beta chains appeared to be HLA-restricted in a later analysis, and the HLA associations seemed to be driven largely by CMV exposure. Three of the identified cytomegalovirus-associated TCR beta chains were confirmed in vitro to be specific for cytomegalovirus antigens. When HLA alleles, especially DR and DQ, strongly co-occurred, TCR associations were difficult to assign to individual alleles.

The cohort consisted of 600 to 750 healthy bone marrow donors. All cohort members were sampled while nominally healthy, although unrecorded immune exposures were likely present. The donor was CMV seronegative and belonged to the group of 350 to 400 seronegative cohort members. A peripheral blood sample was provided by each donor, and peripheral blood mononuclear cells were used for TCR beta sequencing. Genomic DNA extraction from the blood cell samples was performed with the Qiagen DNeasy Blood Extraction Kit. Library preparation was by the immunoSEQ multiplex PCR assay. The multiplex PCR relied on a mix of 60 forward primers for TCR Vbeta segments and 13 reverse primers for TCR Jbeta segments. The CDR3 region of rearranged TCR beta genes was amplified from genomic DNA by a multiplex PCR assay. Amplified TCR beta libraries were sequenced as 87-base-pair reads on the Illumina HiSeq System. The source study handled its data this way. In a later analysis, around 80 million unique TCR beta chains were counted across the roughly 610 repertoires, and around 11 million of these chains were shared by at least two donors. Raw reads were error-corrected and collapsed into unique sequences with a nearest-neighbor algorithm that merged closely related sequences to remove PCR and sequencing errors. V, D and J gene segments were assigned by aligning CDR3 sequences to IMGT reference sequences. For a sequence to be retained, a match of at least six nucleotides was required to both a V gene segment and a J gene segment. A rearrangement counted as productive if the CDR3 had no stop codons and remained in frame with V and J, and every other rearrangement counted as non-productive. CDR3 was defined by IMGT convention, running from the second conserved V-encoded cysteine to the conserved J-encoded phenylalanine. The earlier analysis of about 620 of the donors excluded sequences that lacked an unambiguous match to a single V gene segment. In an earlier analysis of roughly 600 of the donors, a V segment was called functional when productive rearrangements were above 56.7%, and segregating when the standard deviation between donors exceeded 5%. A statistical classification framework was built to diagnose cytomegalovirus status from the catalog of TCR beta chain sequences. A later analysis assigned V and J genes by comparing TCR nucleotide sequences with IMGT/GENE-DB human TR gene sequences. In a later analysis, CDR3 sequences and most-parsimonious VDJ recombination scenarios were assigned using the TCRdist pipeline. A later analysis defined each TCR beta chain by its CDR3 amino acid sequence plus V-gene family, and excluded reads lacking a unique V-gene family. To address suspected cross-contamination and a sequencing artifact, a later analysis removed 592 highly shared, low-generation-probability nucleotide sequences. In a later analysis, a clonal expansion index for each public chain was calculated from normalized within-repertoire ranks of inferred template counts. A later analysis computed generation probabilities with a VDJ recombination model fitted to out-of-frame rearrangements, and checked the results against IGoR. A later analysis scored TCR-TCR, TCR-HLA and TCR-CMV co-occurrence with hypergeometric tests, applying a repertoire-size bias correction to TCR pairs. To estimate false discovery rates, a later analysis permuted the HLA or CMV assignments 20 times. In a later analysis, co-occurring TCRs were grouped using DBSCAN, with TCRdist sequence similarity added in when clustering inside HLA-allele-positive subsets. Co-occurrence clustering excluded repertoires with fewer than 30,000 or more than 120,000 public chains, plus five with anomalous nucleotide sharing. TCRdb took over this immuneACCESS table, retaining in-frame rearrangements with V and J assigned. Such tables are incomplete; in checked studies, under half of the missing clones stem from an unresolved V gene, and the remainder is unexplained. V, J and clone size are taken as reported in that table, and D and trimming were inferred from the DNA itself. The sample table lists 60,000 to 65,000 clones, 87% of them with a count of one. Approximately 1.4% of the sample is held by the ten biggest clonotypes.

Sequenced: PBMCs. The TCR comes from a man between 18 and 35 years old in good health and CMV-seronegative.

CDR3 sequence: CASSIGQGTSPPAFF. The DNA sequence is TGTGCCAGTAGTATTGGACAGGGGACTTCTCCCCCGGCTTTCTTT. In this chain, TRBV11-2 is recombined with TRBJ1-1; the central 9 bases match TRBD1. The germline V end is reduced by 9 bases and the J end by 11 bases; junction bases left unmatched: 19. The CDR3 contains 15 residues, cysteine and phenylalanine counted. The sequence is cut down to CDR3 DNA, 45 bases in frame from base 1. Reading the germline V gene gives CDR1 SGHAT and CDR2 FQNNGV.